Following are 14 T cell receptor beta chains from one sample sequenced in a study of Ad26.COV2.S vaccination and SARS-CoV-2 variants. Profiled with immunoSEQ multiplex PCR; TCRdb holds only in-frame clones, not every one. The data contain some 640,000 clones, 89% of them singletons. Treatment noted: around 19 received Ad26.COV2.S at low or high dose, single or two shots; 5 received placebo; per-sample allocation not given. Day 63 following the first vaccine or placebo injection was when the samples were taken. The specimen was peripheral blood, collected in a trial of Ad26.COV2.S vaccine versus placebo. Every receptor here comes from a person aged 18-60 years who received the Ad26.COV2.S COVID-19 vaccine or a placebo.

The chain is built from TRBV2 and TRBJ1-5; D not certain. Germline V gene data show CDR1 as SNHLY and CDR2 as FYNNEI. V lost 3 bases to trimming and J lost 7 bases, with 13 bases between them. The CDR3 is 14 residues long. The CDR3 bases are TGTGCCAGCAGTGACACGTCAGGAATACAGCCCCAGCATTTT. Residues: CASSDTSGIQPQHF.

In the case of this clone: Other DNA sequences in the sample encode the same CDR3. J is TRBJ1-2 and V is TRBV18; TRBD1 agrees at 9 bases. The CDR3 has 13 residues. V trimming: 3 bases; J trimming: 8 bases; junction bases outside the gene matches: 4. From germline, CDR1 is KGHSH and CDR2 LQKENI. CDR3 residues: CASSPGQGYGYTF. CDR3 coding DNA: TGTGCCAGCTCACCCGGACAGGGGTACGGCTACACCTTC. Supplemented by reference TRBV18 and TRBJ1-2, the full variable domain reads NAGVMQNPRHLVRRRGQEARLRCSPMKGHSHVYWYRQLPEEGLKFMVYLQKENIIDESGMPKERFSAEFPKEGPSILRIQQVVRGDSAAYFCASSPGQGYGYTFGSGTRLTVV.

V gene TRBV18 combines with J gene TRBJ2-5, with TRBD2 as a possible D gene (7 bases). The CDR3 is made up of 15 amino acids. Trimming shortened V by 4 bases and J by 5 bases, and 17 bases separated the two germline ends. Per germline, CDR1 KGHSH and CDR2 LQKENI. The CDR3 DNA sequence: TGTGCCAGCTCACGAGGTTCGGGGGGCGCGGAGACCCAGTACTTC. Translating it yields CASSRGSGGAETQYF.

V is TRBV24-1 and J is TRBJ2-5; 9 bases map to TRBD1. The CDR3 consists of 14 residues. Germline V CDR1 and CDR2: KGHDR, SFDVKD. V shed 3 bases, J shed 4 bases, and the junction held 2 bases outside the gene matches. The CDR3 bases are TGTGCCACCAGTGATGGGACAGGGCCAGAGACCCAGTACTTC. Amino acid sequence: CATSDGTGPETQYF.

The CDR3 bases are TGTGCCAGCAGCTTCGGGGCGGGGGCTAGCGGGAGATCAGATACGCAGTATTTT. This codes for CASSFGAGASGRSDTQYF. The chain employs TRBV7-9 and TRBJ2-3, with 10 bases that match TRBD2. Germline V lookup: CDR1 SEHNR, CDR2 FQNEAQ (reference sequence). Germline trimming cut 3 bases from V and 4 bases from J; bases unmatched to any gene: 13. The CDR3 has 18 amino acids.

The gene calls are TRBV2 and TRBJ2-2; D assignment may be TRBD1 or TRBD2 (5 bases each). Germline values: CDR1 SNHLY, CDR2 FYNNEI. The CDR3 length is 13 residues. V was shortened by 4 bases and J by 7 bases, with 10 bases between the two germline ends. CDR3 residues: CASSVLGVGELFF. The CDR3 DNA follows: TGTGCCAGCAGTGTATTGGGGGTCGGGGAGCTGTTTTTT.

The rearrangement uses TRBV4-3 and TRBJ1-1; 10 nucleotides match TRBD1. V dropped 4 bases and J dropped 10; count of bases not matched to a gene: 6. The CDR3 is made up of 13 amino acids. Germline CDR1 is LGHNA and CDR2 is YSLEER. This chain's CDR3 is CASSLGQGVLAFF. Here the CDR3 DNA reads TGCGCCAGCAGCCTCGGACAGGGGGTGTTAGCTTTCTTT.

With regard to this clone: The limits of the CDR3 on the DNA are not certain, so only TCRdb's listed CDR3 is given. CDR3 in amino acids: CASTSGLAAYEQYF. The chain carries TRBV28 and TRBJ2-7; the table's TRBD2 call for D was not verified on the DNA. Both ends counted, the CDR3 spans 14 residues. CDR1 MDHEN and CDR2 SYDVKM come from the germline V gene.

The chain combines TRBV5-8 with TRBJ2-7; TRBD1 matches at 10 bases. V was pared by 4 bases and J by 1 base, with 8 bases of the junction left unmatched. The germline V gene has CDR1 SGHTS and CDR2 YDEGEE. CDR3 length equals 16 residues. The CDR3 nucleotides read TGTGCCAGCAGCCTCTTCGGGACAGGGGCTTCCTACGAGCAGTACTTC. This codes for CASSLFGTGASYEQYF.

V is TRBV6-4 and J is TRBJ1-4; D call uncertain. Germline lookup yields CDR1 MRHNA and CDR2 SNTAGT. The V end lost 11 bases, the J end lost 8 bases, and 15 bases lay between the germline ends. CDR3 length: 12 amino acids. The CDR3 here is CAGLGPEEKLFF. CDR3 nucleotides: TGTGCCGGACTGGGCCCGGAGGAAAAACTGTTTTTT.

The chain couples TRBV5-1 to TRBJ1-2, with D hard to call. Trimming pared 0 bases from V and 4 bases from J, leaving 7 bases between. CDR1 is SGHRS, CDR2 YFSETQ, per germline. The CDR3 has 13 amino acids. The CDR3 nucleotides read TGCGCCAGCAGCTTGGGGGAGCCCTATGGCTACACCTTC. It yields the protein CASSLGEPYGYTF.

On this clone: This CDR3 is also generated by other DNA sequences in the sample. The chain couples TRBV18 to TRBJ2-7; D unresolved. Germline CDR1 KGHSH, CDR2 LQKENI. Between the trimmed V and J ends, which lost 0 bases and 3 bases, there was a span of 6 bases. This CDR3 comprises 13 residues. The CDR3 loop reads CASSPPVSYEQYF. The CDR3 DNA follows: TGTGCCAGCTCACCACCGGTAAGCTACGAGCAGTACTTC.

The chain carries TRBV3-1 (or the pseudogene TRBV3-2) and TRBJ2-7; 10 bases are a match to TRBD2. The CDR3 consists of 16 residues. Trimming took 0 bases from V and 4 from J; bases not matched to a gene: 6. Germline lookup yields CDR1 LGHDT and CDR2 YNNKEL (reference sequence). The CDR3 reads CASSQDVAGGMYEQYF. Here the CDR3 DNA reads TGTGCCAGCAGCCAAGACGTAGCGGGAGGAATGTACGAGCAGTACTTC.

A single count supports this clone. J is TRBJ1-2 and V is TRBV27; no reliable D call. Germline V gives CDR1 MNHEY, CDR2 SMNVEV (reference sequence). The CDR3 is made up of 14 amino acids. V lost 4 bases, J lost 8 bases, and 17 bases lay in between. DNA for the CDR3: TGTGCCAGCAGTTCCCTCGAGCATGCTGGGGGCTACACCTTC. Protein sequence: CASSSLEHAGGYTF.